The subject of this entry is one T cell receptor beta chain. Its antigen is as yet unknown. The data belong to a study of T cell responses to AZD1222 COVID-19 vaccine. Assay used: immunoSEQ multiplex PCR; TCRdb lists only in-frame clones, some missing. Among about 110,000 clones, roughly 86% were seen once, and the ten largest hold roughly 4.4%. Study outcomes and limitations: Seropositive AZD1222 recipients at baseline numbered only five or six. Repertoire collection took place solely once the T cell response had peaked.

Both about-4-week and about-12-week second-dose recipients were combined. The CDR3 is 14 residues long. Between the trimmed V and J ends, which lost 5 bases and 2 bases, there was a span of 12 bases. The germline V gene has CDR1 SGDLS and CDR2 YYNGEE. The specimen comprised peripheral blood, sampled 28 days after the second AZD1222 dose. This rearrangement joins TRBV9 to TRBJ2-3; tentatively, D is TRBD2 (6 bases). The source of this sequence is an adult who received the AZD1222 COVID-19 vaccine. CDR3: CASSGGVLTDTQYF. The CDR3 coding sequence is TGTGCCAGCAGTGGAGGGGTTCTCACAGATACGCAGTATTTT.